Listed below are T cell receptor beta chains from one sample, sequenced in a study of vaccination and CD4 T cells after COVID-19. TCRdb analysed the PCR reads with MiXCR anew, one entry per CDR3 protein. The sample carries 9,500 to 15,000 distinct CDR3 sequences, approximately 60% recorded once. Their antigens remain unidentified. Sample: CD4+ T cells from blood, cultured in vitro. The receptors here all came from a human donor who had recovered from COVID-19. The CDR3 runs from the conserved cysteine through the conserved F or W. Fields, in order: J gene, V gene, CDR3 protein.

>TRBJ1-5|TRBV21-1
CASVRDRGLASNQPQHF
>TRBJ2-2|TRBV20-1
CSAITGTPNTGELFF
>TRBJ2-3|TRBV3-1
CASSQKADTQYF
>TRBJ1-1|TRBV20-1
CSARVGGTGGNTEAFF
>TRBJ1-2|TRBV5-6
CASSRKTGTLRRGYGYTF
>TRBJ2-3|TRBV2
CASSEWRPMDTQYF
>TRBJ2-1|TRBV7-3
CASSKTPRSYNEQFF
>TRBJ2-5|TRBV27
CASSLSGRSQETQYF
>TRBJ2-3|TRBV6-2/TRBV6-3
CASRRASSTDTQYF
>TRBJ2-7|TRBV2
CASSDGQGNEQYF
>TRBJ1-2|TRBV20-1
CSAETDRDGYTF
>TRBJ1-5|TRBV6-1
CASNRAENQPQHF
>TRBJ2-1|TRBV7-2
CASSLEGGLEQFF
>TRBJ2-7|TRBV6-1
CASMLADFAYEQYF
>TRBJ2-3|TRBV6-1
CASSKPGQGSDTQYF
>TRBJ2-1|TRBV7-8
CASSWRNAGEQFF
>TRBJ1-1|TRBV7-6
CASRQQGADTEAFF
>TRBJ1-2|TRBV20-1
CSARDRRGANYGYTF
>TRBJ2-5|TRBV18
CASSWPSGREPETQYF
>TRBJ1-2|TRBV19
CASSSQGSVYGYTF
>TRBJ1-5|TRBV20-1
CSAGSDRDYRNQPQHF
>TRBJ2-7|TRBV3-1
CASSPGRVSNEQYF
>TRBJ1-1|TRBV7-9
CASSLDMNTEAFF
>TRBJ2-4|TRBV19
CASSKGTGAPKNIQYF
>TRBJ1-1|TRBV6-5
CASSYGWTPGGVNTEAFF
>TRBJ2-3|TRBV7-9
CASRRGLENTDTQYF
>TRBJ2-2|TRBV7-2
CASSLNTGELFF
>TRBJ1-2|TRBV2
CASRWDSAGYTF
>TRBJ2-1|TRBV18
CASSLGQGVYNEQFF
>TRBJ2-2|TRBV28
CASSPSTAESGELFF
>TRBJ2-1|TRBV10-1
CASSDRTGNEQFF
>TRBJ2-3|TRBV27
CASINRGWGTDTQYF
>TRBJ2-5|TRBV2
CASTATGGGETQYF
>TRBJ2-2|TRBV20-1
CSARGLGGRKGNTGELFF
>TRBJ2-3|TRBV27
CASSRSWVGSTDTQYF
>TRBJ2-2|TRBV6-1
CASRGDRQTGELFF
>TRBJ2-5|TRBV27
CASRAGTGGTETQYF
>TRBJ1-2|TRBV24-1
CATSDFDYGYTF
>TRBJ1-6|TRBV6-1
CASSERPGLNGSPLHF